These T cell receptor beta chains were read from a single sample in a study of cytomegalovirus exposure and HLA in healthy donors. This table comes from immunoSEQ multiplex PCR, and its TCRdb copy is limited to in-frame clones, with some not included. The sample lists approximately 300,000 clones, approximately 80% occurring once. Sequenced sample: PBMCs. The receptors were sampled from a girl aged 2 to 9 in good health and CMV-seronegative. Each CDR3 is given with its conserved first and last residue. D genes are given only for firm matches. Only some rows state a clone size, as once, few, many or a class for expanded clones.

NA | TRBJ2-7 | NA | TRBV5-1 | CASSFSRGEQYF | TGCGCCAGCAGCTTTTCAAGGGGCGAGCAGTACTTC
TRBD1 | TRBJ2-7 | few | TRBV2 | CASSGGQGLIYEQYF | TGTGCCAGCAGCGGAGGACAGGGACTTATCTACGAGCAGTACTTC
TRBD2 | TRBJ2-7 | once | TRBV15 | CATSRDRAGGPAYEQYF | TGTGCCACCAGCAGAGATCGGGCGGGAGGGCCTGCCTACGAGCAGTACTTC
NA | TRBJ1-2 | NA | TRBV6-1 | CASRDDSNGYTF | TGTGCCAGCAGGGATGACAGCAATGGCTACACCTTC
NA | TRBJ2-1 | few | TRBV5-4 | CASSLGQGSYNEQFF | TGTGCCAGCAGCTTGGGGCAGGGATCCTACAATGAGCAGTTCTTC
TRBD1 | TRBJ2-7 | NA | TRBV6-5 | CASSRQGFLRYEQYF | TGTGCCAGCAGTCGACAGGGTTTTCTGAGGTACGAGCAGTACTTC
TRBD2 | TRBJ2-1 | NA | TRBV4-1 | CASSQEGREPYTEQFF | TGCGCCAGCAGCCAAGAGGGGCGGGAGCCTTACACTGAGCAGTTCTTC
NA | TRBJ1-2 | NA | TRBV7-2 | CASSLVVTSYGYTF | TGTGCCAGCAGCTTAGTGGTGACAAGTTATGGCTACACCTTC
TRBD2 | TRBJ2-3 | NA | TRBV28 | CASSLPPVVAGPADTQYF | TGTGCCAGCAGTTTACCTCCCGTGGTAGCGGGTCCCGCAGATACGCAGTATTTT
TRBD2 | TRBJ2-1 | NA | TRBV29-1 | CSVLGLAGGWVNEQFF | TGCAGCGTCCTGGGACTAGCGGGAGGGTGGGTCAATGAGCAGTTCTTC
NA | TRBJ1-1 | NA | TRBV18 | CASSPRADTEAFF | TGTGCCAGCTCACCACGGGCCGACACTGAAGCTTTCTTT
TRBD2 | TRBJ2-1 | NA | TRBV13 | CASSQVSGHFNNEQFF | TGTGCCAGCAGCCAAGTTAGCGGGCACTTTAACAATGAGCAGTTCTTC
NA | TRBJ2-3 | NA | TRBV4-1 | CASSQEQLSTDTQYF | TGCGCCAGCAGCCAAGAACAGCTTAGCACAGATACGCAGTATTTT
TRBD2 | TRBJ2-3 | NA | TRBV27 | CASSLLRTSGSSDTQYF | TGTGCCAGCAGTTTACTTAGGACTAGCGGGAGTTCGGATACGCAGTATTTT
NA | TRBJ1-1 | NA | TRBV14 | CASSTWRENTEAFF | TGTGCCAGCAGCACGTGGAGGGAGAACACTGAAGCTTTCTTT
TRBD2 | TRBJ2-1 | NA | TRBV5-1 | CASSPRRGRYNEQFF | TGCGCCAGCAGCCCCCGGCGGGGGAGGTACAATGAGCAGTTCTTC
NA | TRBJ1-2 | few | TRBV27 | CASRNPGRRVYGYTF | TGTGCCAGCAGGAACCCGGGACGGAGGGTCTATGGCTACACCTTC
NA | TRBJ1-5 | NA | TRBV12-5 | CASGLGGYQPQHF | TGTGCTAGTGGTTTAGGAGGGTATCAGCCCCAGCATTTT
TRBD2 | TRBJ2-5 | NA | TRBV28 | CASSFFSGWGKETQYF | TGTGCCAGCAGTTTTTTTAGCGGGTGGGGAAAAGAGACCCAGTACTTC
NA | TRBJ1-6 | NA | TRBV6-5 | CASSFDRLISPLHF | TGTGCCAGCAGTTTCGACAGGCTGATTTCACCCCTCCACTTT
NA | TRBJ1-5 | NA | TRBV28 | CASSLGGGGGKPQHF | TGTGCCAGCAGTTTAGGGGGGGGAGGGGGAAAGCCCCAGCATTTT
TRBD1 | TRBJ1-2 | NA | TRBV19 | CASSTRQGGTINYGYTF | TGTGCCAGTAGTACCCGACAGGGGGGAACCATAAACTATGGCTACACCTTC
NA | TRBJ2-1 | NA | TRBV7-3 | CASSSRMNNEQFF | TGTGCCAGCAGCTCTAGAATGAACAATGAGCAGTTCTTC
NA | TRBJ1-1 | NA | TRBV7-9 | CASTSGPEAFF | TGTGCCAGCACCAGCGGGCCTGAAGCTTTCTTT
NA | TRBJ1-2 | NA | TRBV28 | CASGRGYTF | TGTGCCAGCGGGAGGGGGTACACCTTC
NA | TRBJ2-7 | NA | TRBV7-9 | CASSSARTVGAYEQYF | TGTGCCAGCAGCTCCGCTCGGACAGTTGGAGCCTACGAGCAGTACTTC
TRBD2 | TRBJ2-7 | once | TRBV2 | CASRDRLASYEQYF | TGTGCCAGCAGGGACCGACTAGCGTCCTACGAGCAGTACTTC
NA | TRBJ1-5 | NA | TRBV11-2 | CASSTQPGQPQHF | TGTGCCAGCAGCACTCAGCCAGGACAGCCCCAGCATTTT
TRBD1 | TRBJ1-1 | NA | TRBV9 | CASSPGTGEAFF | TGTGCCAGCAGCCCCGGGACAGGTGAAGCTTTCTTT
TRBD2 | TRBJ2-7 | NA | TRBV5-4 | CASSRAVAGPYEQYF | TGTGCCAGCAGCCGCGCGGTAGCGGGTCCCTACGAGCAGTACTTC
NA | TRBJ1-1 | few | TRBV9 | CASSVRTDQNTEAFF | TGTGCCAGCAGCGTAAGGACAGACCAGAACACTGAAGCTTTCTTT
TRBD1 | TRBJ1-1 | NA | TRBV5-1 | CASSLGQGENTEAFF | TGCGCCAGCAGCCTAGGACAGGGGGAAAACACTGAAGCTTTCTTT
TRBD1 | TRBJ1-1 | NA | TRBV5-1 | CASSLDRGTEAFF | TGCGCCAGCAGCTTGGACAGGGGCACTGAAGCTTTCTTT
NA | TRBJ2-3 | NA | TRBV6-1 | CASSGPFFPFGTDTQYF | TGTGCCAGCAGTGGGCCGTTTTTTCCGTTCGGCACAGATACGCAGTATTTT
TRBD2 | TRBJ2-1 | NA | TRBV7-9 | CASSQLAGSYNEQFF | TGTGCCAGCAGCCAACTAGCGGGATCTTACAATGAGCAGTTCTTC
TRBD1 | TRBJ2-3 | NA | TRBV7-9 | CASSWGTGATDTQYF | TGTGCCAGCAGCTGGGGGACAGGGGCCACAGATACGCAGTATTTT
NA | TRBJ1-6 | NA | TRBV10-3 | CAAQGANYNSPLHF | TGTGCCGCACAGGGAGCTAACTATAATTCACCCCTCCACTTT
NA | TRBJ1-6 | NA | TRBV5-6 | CASSLNGVVFNSPLHF | TGTGCCAGCAGCTTGAACGGTGTAGTCTTTAATTCACCCCTTCACTTT
NA | TRBJ2-1 | NA | TRBV28 | CASSLWQAEGEQFF | TGTGCCAGCAGTTTATGGCAGGCCGAGGGTGAGCAGTTCTTC
TRBD1 | TRBJ2-5 | NA | TRBV7-7 | CASSQGQGQETQYF | TGTGCCAGCAGCCAAGGACAGGGGCAAGAGACCCAGTACTTC
NA | TRBJ2-7 | NA | TRBV13 | CASARETRSFEQYF | TGTGCCAGCGCTCGGGAGACTCGTTCTTTCGAGCAGTACTTC
NA | TRBJ1-1 | NA | TRBV7-3 | CASSSSDRNTEAFF | TGTGCCAGCAGCTCCTCGGACAGAAACACTGAAGCTTTCTTT
TRBD2 | TRBJ2-3 | NA | TRBV4-2 | CASSQEAGGATDTQYF | TGTGCCAGCAGCCAAGAGGCGGGAGGTGCAACAGATACGCAGTATTTT
TRBD1 | TRBJ1-2 | NA | TRBV27 | CASSEGFGTGYGYTF | TGTGCCAGCTCTGAAGGGTTCGGGACAGGGTACGGCTACACCTTC
TRBD2 | TRBJ2-7 | NA | TRBV4-1 | CASSQAAAGAYEQYF | TGCGCCAGCAGCCAAGCGGCAGCGGGGGCCTACGAGCAGTACTTC
NA | TRBJ2-3 | NA | TRBV7-8 | CASSLGPSPRGTDTQYF | TGTGCCAGCAGCTTAGGGCCGTCGCCCCGGGGCACAGATACGCAGTATTTT
NA | TRBJ1-5 | NA | TRBV27 | CASSRQPDLNQPQHF | TGTGCCAGCAGTAGACAGCCAGACTTAAATCAGCCCCAGCATTTT
NA | TRBJ2-7 | NA | TRBV6-1 | CASTYTKGGDYEQYF | TGTGCCAGCACCTATACGAAAGGGGGGGACTACGAGCAGTACTTC
TRBD1 | TRBJ1-6 | NA | TRBV27 | CASSPDRGNSPLHF | TGTGCCAGCAGCCCGGACAGGGGGAATTCACCCCTCCACTTT
NA | TRBJ1-2 | NA | TRBV7-2 | CASSLGNDGGYTF | TGTGCCAGCAGCTTAGGGAACGACGGGGGCTACACCTTC
NA | TRBJ1-1 | NA | TRBV6-5 | CASSYGGVLNTEAFF | TGTGCCAGCAGTTACGGAGGGGTTCTGAACACTGAAGCTTTCTTT